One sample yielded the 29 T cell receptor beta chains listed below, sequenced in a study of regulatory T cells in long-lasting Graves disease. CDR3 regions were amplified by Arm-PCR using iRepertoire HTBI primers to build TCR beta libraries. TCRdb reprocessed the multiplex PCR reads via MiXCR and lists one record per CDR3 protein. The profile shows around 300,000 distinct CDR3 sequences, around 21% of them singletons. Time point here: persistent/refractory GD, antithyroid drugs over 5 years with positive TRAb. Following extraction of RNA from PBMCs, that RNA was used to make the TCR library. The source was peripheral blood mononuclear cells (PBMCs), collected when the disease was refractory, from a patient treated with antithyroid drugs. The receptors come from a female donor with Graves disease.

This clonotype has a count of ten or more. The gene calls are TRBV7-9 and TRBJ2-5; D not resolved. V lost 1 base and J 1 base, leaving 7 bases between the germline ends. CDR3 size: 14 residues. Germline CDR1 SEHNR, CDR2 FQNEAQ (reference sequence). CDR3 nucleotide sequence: TGTGCCAGCAGCTTAGGACACCTCCAAGAGACCCAGTACTTC. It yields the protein CASSLGHLQETQYF.

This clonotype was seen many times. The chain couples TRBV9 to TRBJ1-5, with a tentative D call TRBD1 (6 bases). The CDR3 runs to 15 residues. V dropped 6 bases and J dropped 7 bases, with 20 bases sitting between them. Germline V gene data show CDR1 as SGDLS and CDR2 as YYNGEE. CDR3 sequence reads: CASTTYRVARQPQHF. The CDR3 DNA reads TGTGCCAGCACCACCTACAGGGTTGCAAGGCAGCCCCAGCATTTT.

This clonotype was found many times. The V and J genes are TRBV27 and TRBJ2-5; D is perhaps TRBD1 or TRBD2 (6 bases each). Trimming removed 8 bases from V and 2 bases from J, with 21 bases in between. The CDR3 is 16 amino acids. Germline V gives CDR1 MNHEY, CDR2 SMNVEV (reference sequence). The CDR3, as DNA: TGTGCCAGCGGGAGCCGCGGGACATCTCAACAAGAGACCCAGTACTTC. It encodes CASGSRGTSQQETQYF.

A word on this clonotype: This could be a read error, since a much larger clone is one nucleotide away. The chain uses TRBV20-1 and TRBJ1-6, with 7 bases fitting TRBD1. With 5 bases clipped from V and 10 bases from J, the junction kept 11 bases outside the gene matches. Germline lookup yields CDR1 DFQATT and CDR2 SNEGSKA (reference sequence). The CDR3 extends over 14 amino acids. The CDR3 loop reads CSAGPDRESSPLHF. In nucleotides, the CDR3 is TGCAGTGCTGGTCCAGACAGGGAGAGCTCACCCCTCCACTTT.

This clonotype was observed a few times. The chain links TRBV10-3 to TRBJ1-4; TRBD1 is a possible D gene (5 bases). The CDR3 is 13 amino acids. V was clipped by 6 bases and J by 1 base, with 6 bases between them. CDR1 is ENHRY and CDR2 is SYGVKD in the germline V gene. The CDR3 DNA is TGTGCCATCAGGGGGGGAACTAATGAAAAACTGTTTTTT. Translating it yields CAIRGGTNEKLFF.

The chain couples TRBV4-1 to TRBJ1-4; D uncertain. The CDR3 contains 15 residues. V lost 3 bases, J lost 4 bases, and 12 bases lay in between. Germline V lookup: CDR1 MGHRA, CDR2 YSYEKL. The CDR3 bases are TGCGCCAGCAGCCACTACTCCCGGGATAATGAAAAACTGTTTTTT. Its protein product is CASSHYSRDNEKLFF.

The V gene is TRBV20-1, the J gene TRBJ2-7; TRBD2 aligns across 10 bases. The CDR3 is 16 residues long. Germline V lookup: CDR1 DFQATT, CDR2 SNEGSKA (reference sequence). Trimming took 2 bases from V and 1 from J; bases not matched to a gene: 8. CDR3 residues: CSARKSGRAGSYEQYF. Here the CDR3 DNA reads TGCAGTGCTAGAAAAAGCGGGAGGGCGGGATCCTACGAGCAGTACTTC.

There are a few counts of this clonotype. CDR3 DNA sequence: TGTGCCAGCAGCGGAGCTTTCTTT. Amino acid sequence: CASSGAFF. The chain combines TRBV6-1 with TRBJ1-1; unclear D gene. Trimming removed 6 bases at V and 10 bases at J, with 3 bases between. Looked up from germline, CDR1 is MNHNS and CDR2 is SASEGT. The CDR3 is made up of 8 amino acids.

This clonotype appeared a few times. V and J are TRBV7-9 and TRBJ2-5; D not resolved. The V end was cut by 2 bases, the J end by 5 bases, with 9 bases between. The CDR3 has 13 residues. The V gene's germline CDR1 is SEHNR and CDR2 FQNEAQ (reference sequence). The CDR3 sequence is CASSLRFGETQYF. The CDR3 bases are TGTGCCAGCAGCTTACGGTTTGGGGAGACCCAGTACTTC.

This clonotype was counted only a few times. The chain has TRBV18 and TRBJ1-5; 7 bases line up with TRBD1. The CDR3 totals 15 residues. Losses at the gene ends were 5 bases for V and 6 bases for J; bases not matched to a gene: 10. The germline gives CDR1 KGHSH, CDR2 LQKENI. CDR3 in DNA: TGTGCCAGCTCATACGACAGGGAGGTCAGTCAGCCCCAGCATTTT. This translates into CASSYDREVSQPQHF.

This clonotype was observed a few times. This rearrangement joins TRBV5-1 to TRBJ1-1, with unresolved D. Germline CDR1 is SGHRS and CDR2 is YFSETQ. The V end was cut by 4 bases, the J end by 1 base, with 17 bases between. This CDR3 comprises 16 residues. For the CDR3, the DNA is TGCGCCAGCAGCCAAGGTGACGGAGGGTCGAACACTGAAGCTTTCTTT. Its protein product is CASSQGDGGSNTEAFF. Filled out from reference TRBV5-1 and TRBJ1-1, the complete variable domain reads KAGVTQTPRYLIKTRGQQVTLSCSPISGHRSVSWYQQTPGQGLQFLFEYFSETQRNKGNFPGRFSGRQFSNSRSEMNVSTLELGDSALYLCASSQGDGGSNTEAFFGQGTRLTVV.

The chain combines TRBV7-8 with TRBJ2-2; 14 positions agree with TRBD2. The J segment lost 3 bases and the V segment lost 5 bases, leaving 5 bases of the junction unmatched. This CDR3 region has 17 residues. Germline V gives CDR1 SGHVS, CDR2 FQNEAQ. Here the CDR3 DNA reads TGTGCCAGCAGCCAGAGACTAGCGGGAGGGCACACCGGGGAGCTGTTTTTT. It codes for CASSQRLAGGHTGELFF.

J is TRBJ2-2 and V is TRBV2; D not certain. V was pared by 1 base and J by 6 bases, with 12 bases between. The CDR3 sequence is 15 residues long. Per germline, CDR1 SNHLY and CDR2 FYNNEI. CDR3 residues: CASSEETVTSGELFF. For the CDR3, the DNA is TGTGCCAGCAGTGAAGAGACCGTCACCTCCGGGGAGCTGTTTTTT.

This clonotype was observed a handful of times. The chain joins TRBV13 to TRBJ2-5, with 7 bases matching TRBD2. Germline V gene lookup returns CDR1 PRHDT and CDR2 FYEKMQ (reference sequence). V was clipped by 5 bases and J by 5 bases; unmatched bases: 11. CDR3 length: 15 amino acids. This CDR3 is CASSISRGSGETQYF. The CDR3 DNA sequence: TGTGCCAGCAGCATCTCGCGGGGGAGCGGTGAGACCCAGTACTTC.

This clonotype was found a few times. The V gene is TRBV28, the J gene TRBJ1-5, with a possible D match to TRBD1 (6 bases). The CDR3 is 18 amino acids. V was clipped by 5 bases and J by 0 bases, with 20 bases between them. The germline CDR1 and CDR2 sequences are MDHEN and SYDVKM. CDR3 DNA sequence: TGTGCCAGCAGTCCTTACCGCCAGGGGACCCATAGCAATCAGCCCCAGCATTTT. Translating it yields CASSPYRQGTHSNQPQHF.

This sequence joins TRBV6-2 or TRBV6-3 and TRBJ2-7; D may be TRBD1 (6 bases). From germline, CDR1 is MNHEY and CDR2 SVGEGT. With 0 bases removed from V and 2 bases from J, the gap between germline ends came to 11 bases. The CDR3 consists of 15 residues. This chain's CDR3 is CASSYSRDKPYEQYF. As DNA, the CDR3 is TGTGCCAGCAGTTACTCACGGGACAAACCCTACGAGCAGTACTTC.

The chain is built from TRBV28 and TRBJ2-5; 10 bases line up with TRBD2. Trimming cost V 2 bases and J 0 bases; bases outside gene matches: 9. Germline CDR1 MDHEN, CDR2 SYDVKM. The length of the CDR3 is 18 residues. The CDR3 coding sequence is TGTGCCAGCAGTTTAGGGCTAGCGGGAGTAGGGTACCAAGAGACCCAGTACTTC. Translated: CASSLGLAGVGYQETQYF. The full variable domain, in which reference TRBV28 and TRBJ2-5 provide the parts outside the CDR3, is DVKVTQSSRYLVKRTGEKVFLECVQDMDHENMFWYRQDPGLGLRLIYFSYDVKMKEKGDIPEGYSVSREKKERFSLILESASTNQTSMYLCASSLGLAGVGYQETQYFGPGTRLLVL.

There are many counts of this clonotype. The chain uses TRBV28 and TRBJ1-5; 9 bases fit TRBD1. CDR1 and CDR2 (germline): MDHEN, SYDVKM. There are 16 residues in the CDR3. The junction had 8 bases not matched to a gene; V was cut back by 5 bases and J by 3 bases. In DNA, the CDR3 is TGTGCCAGCAGTACTCCGGGACAGGGCCCCAATCAGCCCCAGCATTTT. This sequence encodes CASSTPGQGPNQPQHF.

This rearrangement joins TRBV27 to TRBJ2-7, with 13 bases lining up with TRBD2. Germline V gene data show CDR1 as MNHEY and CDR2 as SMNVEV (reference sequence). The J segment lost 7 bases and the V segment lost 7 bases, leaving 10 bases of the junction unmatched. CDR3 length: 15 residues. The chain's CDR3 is CASNELAGGPGEQYF. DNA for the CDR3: TGTGCCAGCAACGAACTAGCGGGAGGGCCCGGGGAGCAGTACTTC.

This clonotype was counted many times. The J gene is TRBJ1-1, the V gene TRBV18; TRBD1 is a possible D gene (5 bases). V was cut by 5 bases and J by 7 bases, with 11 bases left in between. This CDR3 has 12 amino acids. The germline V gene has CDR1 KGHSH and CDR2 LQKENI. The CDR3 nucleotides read TGTGCCAGCTCATCAGGACACCTTGAAGCTTTCTTT. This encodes CASSSGHLEAFF.

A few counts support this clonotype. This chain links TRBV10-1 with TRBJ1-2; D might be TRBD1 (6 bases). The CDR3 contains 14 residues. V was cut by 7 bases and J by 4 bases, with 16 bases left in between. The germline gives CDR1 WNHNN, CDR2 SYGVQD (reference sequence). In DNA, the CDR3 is TGCGCCAGCAACCAAGGGGGGGAGATCTATGGCTACACCTTC. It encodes CASNQGGEIYGYTF.

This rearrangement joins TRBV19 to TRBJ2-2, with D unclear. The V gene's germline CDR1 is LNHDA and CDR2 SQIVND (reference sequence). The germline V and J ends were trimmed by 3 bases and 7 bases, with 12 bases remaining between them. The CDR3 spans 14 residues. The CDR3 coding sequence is TGTGCCAGTAGTATTAGCAGGATTCACGGGGAGCTGTTTTTT. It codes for CASSISRIHGELFF.

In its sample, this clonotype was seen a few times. The CDR3: CASSSNTYEQYF. The CDR3 nucleotides read TGTGCCAGCAGTAGTAATACCTACGAGCAGTACTTC. The rearrangement joins TRBV2 to TRBJ2-7, with unresolved D. Germline-derived CDR1 and CDR2 are SNHLY and FYNNEI. CDR3 size: 12 residues. V lost 5 bases, J lost 2 bases, and 7 bases lay in between.

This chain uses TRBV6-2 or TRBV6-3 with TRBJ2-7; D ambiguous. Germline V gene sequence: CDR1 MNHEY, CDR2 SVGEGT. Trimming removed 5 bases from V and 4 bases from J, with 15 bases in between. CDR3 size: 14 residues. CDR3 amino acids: CASSAQDRWYEQYF. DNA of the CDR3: TGTGCCAGCAGTGCGCAAGACCGTTGGTACGAGCAGTACTTC.

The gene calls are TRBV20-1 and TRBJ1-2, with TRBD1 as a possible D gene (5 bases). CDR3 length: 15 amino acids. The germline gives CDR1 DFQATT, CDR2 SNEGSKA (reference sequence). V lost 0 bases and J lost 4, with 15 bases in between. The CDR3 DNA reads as TGCAGTGCTAGAGAGACGGTCGGGGACGGCTATGGCTACACCTTC. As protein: CSARETVGDGYGYTF.

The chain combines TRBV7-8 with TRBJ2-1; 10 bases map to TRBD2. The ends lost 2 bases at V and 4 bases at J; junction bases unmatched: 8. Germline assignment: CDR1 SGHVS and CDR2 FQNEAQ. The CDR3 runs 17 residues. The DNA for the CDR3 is TGTGCCAGCAGCTTAAACCCGGGACTAGCGCTTTACAATGAGCAGTTCTTC. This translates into CASSLNPGLALYNEQFF. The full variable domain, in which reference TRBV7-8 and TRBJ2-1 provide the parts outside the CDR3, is GAGVSQSPRYKVAKRGQDVALRCDPISGHVSLFWYQQALGQGPEFLTYFQNEAQLDKSGLPSDRFFAERPEGSVSTLKIQRTQQEDSAVYLCASSLNPGLALYNEQFFGPGTRLTVL.

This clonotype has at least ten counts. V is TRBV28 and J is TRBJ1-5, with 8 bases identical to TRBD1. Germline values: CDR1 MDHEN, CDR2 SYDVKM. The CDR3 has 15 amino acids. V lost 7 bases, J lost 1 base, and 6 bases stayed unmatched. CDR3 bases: TGTGCCAGCACCGACAGGGGAAGGAGCAATCAGCCCCAGCATTTT. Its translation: CASTDRGRSNQPQHF. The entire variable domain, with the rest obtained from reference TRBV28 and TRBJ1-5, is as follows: DVKVTQSSRYLVKRTGEKVFLECVQDMDHENMFWYRQDPGLGLRLIYFSYDVKMKEKGDIPEGYSVSREKKERFSLILESASTNQTSMYLCASTDRGRSNQPQHFGDGTRLSIL.

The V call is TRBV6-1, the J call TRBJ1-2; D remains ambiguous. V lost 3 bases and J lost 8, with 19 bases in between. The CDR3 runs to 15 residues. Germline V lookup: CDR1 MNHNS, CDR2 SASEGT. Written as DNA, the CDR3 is TGTGCCAGCAGTGATAATCTCGGTGTAGGATTCGGCTACACCTTC. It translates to CASSDNLGVGFGYTF.

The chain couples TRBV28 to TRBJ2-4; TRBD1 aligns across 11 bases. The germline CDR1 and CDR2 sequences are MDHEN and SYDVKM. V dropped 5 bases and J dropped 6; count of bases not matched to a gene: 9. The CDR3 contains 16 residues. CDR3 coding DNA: TGTGCCAGCAGTACCCGGACAGGGGGCCGGGGAAACATTCAGTACTTC. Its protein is CASSTRTGGRGNIQYF.